What follows describes a single TCR beta chain. Its antigen is not identified. The CDR3 length is 14 residues. Germline CDR1 is WSHSY and CDR2 is SAAADI. The V gene lost 0 bases and the J gene lost 3 bases, with 7 bases spanning the gap. This sample is part of a study of T cell repertoires in cytomegalovirus infection. Turning to the study itself: From public TCR beta signatures came an indication of both CMV infection and matching HLA type.

TCRdb re-analysed the reads in MiXCR, keeping a single row per CDR3 protein. The sample contains around 500,000 distinct CDR3 sequences, roughly 43% of which appear only once. The material was cultured PBMCs, obtained from culture after CMV antigen stimulation. The chain links TRBV10-2 to TRBJ2-3; no clear D. The origin of this receptor is a human donor in good health (CMV status not recorded). Some clones in this sample may be carry-over from other donors' samples. Written as DNA, the CDR3 is TGCGCCAGCAGTGAGTCAGACCAGACAGATACGCAGTATTTT. Protein product: CASSESDQTDTQYF.